This record covers a single TCR beta chain. As yet, its antigen is unknown. Both 60 Vbeta primers and 13 Jbeta primers went into the PCR. Profiled with immunoSEQ multiplex PCR; TCRdb holds only in-frame clones, not every one. The sample consists of around 99,000 clones, roughly 73% of them appearing once. The data were taken from a study of cytomegalovirus exposure and HLA in healthy donors. Study observations and caveats: A previous analysis found most TCR beta V segments productive roughly 87% or roughly 30% of the time.

J was trimmed by 3 bases and V by 6 bases; bases with no gene match: 2. This CDR3 has 13 amino acids. The sequence came from a young man in good health and CMV-seronegative. The chain uses TRBV23-1 and TRBJ1-3, with TRBD1 identical over 7 bases. TRBV23-1 is sorted into the ORF group, with uncertain function. The sequenced material came from PBMCs. DNA for the CDR3: TGCGCCAGCAGCCACAGGGGTGGAAACACCATATATTTT. This translates into CASSHRGGNTIYF.